The 28 T cell receptor beta chains below come from one sample, sequenced in a study of early T cells in non-severe SARS-CoV-2 infection. TCRdb ran MiXCR on the 5' RACE reads and lists one entry per CDR3 protein. The sample has about 59,000 distinct CDR3 sequences, over 10% seen once. This specimen consisted of whole blood, obtained at baseline. Receptor source: an adult who was a healthcare worker with PCR-confirmed SARS-CoV-2 infection or an uninfected control (not recorded which).

The chain couples TRBV7-3 to TRBJ2-5; TRBD2 matches 10 bases. Trimming cost V 5 bases and J 1 base; bases outside gene matches: 10. This CDR3 comprises 17 residues. The germline V gene encodes CDR1 SGHTA and CDR2 FQGTGA. The CDR3 spells CASSPLGTSVIQETQYF. The CDR3 bases are TGTGCCAGCAGCCCGCTCGGGACTAGCGTCATCCAAGAGACCCAGTACTTC.

This clonotype came up many times. The DNA of the CDR3 is TGTGCCAGCAGTGACGGACAGGCCCGGTACCAAGAGACCCAGTACTTC. Protein sequence: CASSDGQARYQETQYF. The V call is TRBV2, the J call TRBJ2-5; the match to TRBD1 covers 7 bases. V lost 3 bases to trimming and J lost 0 bases; unmatched junction nucleotides: 7. The CDR3 loop spans 16 amino acids. Germline CDR1 reads SNHLY; CDR2 reads FYNNEI.

This clonotype was detected only a few times. V gene TRBV24-1 combines with J gene TRBJ1-2; D unclear. Germline CDR1 reads KGHDR; CDR2 reads SFDVKD. This CDR3 spans 13 amino acids. V dropped 4 bases and J dropped 0 bases, with 5 bases sitting between them. CDR3 sequence (DNA): TGTGCCACCAGTGACGCCACTAACTATGGCTACACCTTC. Protein: CATSDATNYGYTF.

This clonotype was seen ten or more times. The gene calls are TRBV28 and TRBJ2-5; the D gene is possibly TRBD1 (6 bases). Germline V gene lookup returns CDR1 MDHEN and CDR2 SYDVKM. Trimming took off 4 bases at V and 1 base at J, with 7 bases between the two ends. There are 13 residues in the CDR3. The CDR3 DNA reads as TGTGCCAGCAGTTCACAGGGCCAAGAGACCCAGTACTTC. Translated: CASSSQGQETQYF.

There are a few counts of this clonotype. This rearrangement joins TRBV4-1 to TRBJ1-1; D perhaps matches TRBD1 (6 bases). This CDR3 is built from 13 residues. Trimming removed 4 bases at V and 8 bases at J, with 14 bases between. CDR1 is MGHRA, CDR2 YSYEKL, per germline. CDR3 sequence reads: CASSLWDTKEAFF. CDR3 sequence (DNA): TGCGCCAGCAGCCTCTGGGACACTAAAGAAGCTTTCTTT.

This sequence joins TRBV29-1 and TRBJ2-7; D unresolved. Germline values: CDR1 SQVTM, CDR2 ANQGSEA. The ends were cut back, 4 bases at V and 2 bases at J, with 6 bases in the middle. The CDR3 runs 11 residues. CDR3: CSVVSTYEQYF. For the CDR3, the DNA is TGCAGCGTTGTATCCACCTACGAGCAGTACTTC.

This clonotype showed up many times. The J gene is TRBJ1-5, the V gene TRBV9; 7 nucleotides match TRBD1. The CDR3 consists of 15 residues. V lost 4 bases to trimming and J lost 2 bases; unmatched junction nucleotides: 6. Per the germline V gene, CDR1 is SGDLS and CDR2 is YYNGEE. Here the CDR3 DNA reads TGTGCCAGCAGCCCCACAGGGGTTGGCAATCAGCCCCAGCATTTT. This translates into CASSPTGVGNQPQHF.

This clonotype has ten or more counts. The chain links TRBV10-3 to TRBJ1-1; tentatively, D is TRBD1 (6 bases). The CDR3 runs to 16 residues. V was clipped by 7 bases and J by 1 base, with 19 bases between them. The germline V gene has CDR1 ENHRY and CDR2 SYGVKD. The CDR3 DNA follows: TGTGCCATCACCCCGAGAGGGGGTGGCGGGAACACTGAAGCTTTCTTT. This sequence encodes CAITPRGGGGNTEAFF.

This clonotype was observed a handful of times. The chain employs TRBV4-3 and TRBJ1-4; D not resolved. V lost 0 bases and J lost 8, with 10 bases in between. The CDR3 sequence is 14 residues long. Per germline, CDR1 LGHNA and CDR2 YSLEER. The CDR3 DNA sequence: TGCGCCAGCAGCCAAGAACCGGGGTCAGAAAAACTGTTTTTT. Translating gives CASSQEPGSEKLFF.

This clonotype came up a few times. This chain links TRBV7-6 with TRBJ2-2; D gene uncertain. CDR1 SGHVS and CDR2 FNYEAQ come from the germline V gene. The length of the CDR3 is 12 residues. Trimming pared 10 bases from V and 3 bases from J, leaving 9 bases between. Here the CDR3 reads CATSPDTGELFF. CDR3 nucleotide sequence: TGTGCCACCTCGCCAGACACCGGGGAGCTGTTTTTT.

The chain recombines TRBV20-1 with TRBJ2-5; tentatively, D is TRBD1 (7 bases). Looked up from germline, CDR1 is DFQATT and CDR2 is SNEGSKA (reference sequence). CDR3 length equals 15 residues. Trimming took off 0 bases at V and 1 base at J, with 12 bases between the two ends. In DNA form, the CDR3 reads TGCAGTGCTAGAGAGACAGGGAGGCGCCAAGAGACCCAGTACTTC. Its translation: CSARETGRRQETQYF.

J is TRBJ2-5 and V is TRBV6-4; D is possibly TRBD2 (5 bases). This CDR3 contains 13 residues. CDR1 is MRHNA and CDR2 is SNTAGT in the germline V gene. With 0 bases removed from V and 5 bases from J, the gap between germline ends came to 7 bases. CDR3 DNA: TGTGCCAGCAGTGACTCACCGGGGGAGACCCAGTACTTC. It encodes CASSDSPGETQYF.

This clonotype turned up a few times. The rearrangement uses TRBV5-5 and TRBJ1-6; 9 nucleotides agree with TRBD1. Germline CDR1 is SGHKS and CDR2 is YYEKEE (reference sequence). The CDR3 runs to 18 residues. V trimming: 1 base; J trimming: 1 base; junction bases outside the gene matches: 6. As DNA, the CDR3 is TGTGCCAGCAGCTTGACAGGGGGCGAAGTATCCTATAATTCACCCCTCCACTTT. The encoded protein is CASSLTGGEVSYNSPLHF. The complete variable domain, with remaining parts taken from reference TRBV5-5 and TRBJ1-6, reads DAGVTQSPTHLIKTRGQQVTLRCSPISGHKSVSWYQQVLGQGPQFIFQYYEKEERGRGNFPDRFSARQFPNYSSELNVNALLLGDSALYLCASSLTGGEVSYNSPLHFGNGTRLTVT.

This sequence joins TRBV29-1 and TRBJ2-4; D is possibly TRBD1 or TRBD2 (5 bases each). Trimming removed 4 bases from V and 3 bases from J, with 7 bases in between. From germline, CDR1 is SQVTM and CDR2 ANQGSEA. The CDR3 consists of 12 residues. This CDR3 is CSVVGDKNIQYF. CDR3 in DNA: TGCAGCGTTGTGGGGGACAAAAACATTCAGTACTTC.

The chain recombines TRBV24-1 with TRBJ2-5; possible D gene TRBD1, 5 bases. The CDR3 consists of 13 residues. The V and J ends lost 9 bases and 1 base respectively, with 11 bases between them. From germline, CDR1 is KGHDR and CDR2 SFDVKD. The CDR3 is CATATETQETQYF. The CDR3 nucleotides are TGTGCCACCGCGACAGAGACCCAAGAGACCCAGTACTTC.

This clonotype appeared many times. V usage is TRBV12-3 or TRBV12-4 and J usage is TRBJ2-6; weak D call: TRBD1 (6 bases). The CDR3 contains 16 residues. Deletions cut 5 bases from V and 1 base from J, with 12 bases between. The CDR3 DNA reads TGTGCCAGCAGTCAGGGGCTAGGATCTGGGGCCAACGTCCTGACTTTC. It encodes CASSQGLGSGANVLTF.

This chain links TRBV3-1 with TRBJ2-1, with TRBD2 matching over 9 bases. The CDR3 length is 13 residues. Germline V gene data show CDR1 as LGHDT and CDR2 as YNNKEL (reference sequence). After removal of 9 bases from V and 4 bases from J, the junction contained 4 bases not matched to a gene. The CDR3 nucleotides are TGTGCCAGTAGCGGGGGACGTTACAATGAGCAGTTCTTC. Amino acids: CASSGGRYNEQFF.

The chain uses TRBV20-1 and TRBJ1-1; D not certain. Germline assignment: CDR1 DFQATT and CDR2 SNEGSKA (reference sequence). CDR3 size: 10 residues. V lost 7 bases, J lost 1 base, and 4 bases lay in between. DNA for the CDR3: TGCAGTGGTGAGAACACTGAAGCTTTCTTT. It encodes CSGENTEAFF.

This clonotype was observed a handful of times. The J gene is TRBJ2-7, the V gene TRBV12-3 or TRBV12-4, with D perhaps matching TRBD2 (5 bases). V lost 5 bases, J lost 3 bases, and 17 bases lay in between. The CDR3 is 15 residues long. This CDR3 is CASSPDPAGSYEQYF. CDR3 nucleotide sequence: TGTGCCAGCAGTCCTGACCCGGCTGGGAGCTACGAGCAGTACTTC.

V and J are TRBV24-1 and TRBJ1-4, with TRBD1 matching 7 bases. There are 14 residues in the CDR3. Germline V CDR1 and CDR2: KGHDR, SFDVKD. V trimming: 7 bases; J trimming: 3 bases; junction bases outside the gene matches: 4. The DNA of the CDR3 is TGTGCCACCAGACGGGGACAGTCTAATGAAAAACTGTTTTTT. It codes for CATRRGQSNEKLFF.

The chain uses TRBV9 and TRBJ2-7; tentatively, D is TRBD1 (6 bases). The V end was cut by 0 bases, the J end by 2 bases, with 9 bases between. CDR1 and CDR2 (germline): SGDLS, YYNGEE. There are 14 residues in the CDR3. The CDR3 here is CASSVAQGTYEQYF. The CDR3 DNA is TGTGCCAGCAGCGTAGCCCAGGGGACCTACGAGCAGTACTTC.

The chain combines TRBV5-1 with TRBJ2-7, with 11 bases fitting TRBD1. The germline V gene has CDR1 SGHRS and CDR2 YFSETQ. J was trimmed by 6 bases and V by 0 bases; bases with no gene match: 5. This CDR3 is built from 15 residues. The CDR3 loop is CASSLDGQGAIEQYF. CDR3 DNA sequence: TGCGCCAGCAGCTTGGATGGACAGGGGGCGATCGAGCAGTACTTC.

V gene TRBV27 combines with J gene TRBJ2-7; D possibly matches TRBD1 or TRBD2 (5 bases each). CDR1 is MNHEY and CDR2 is SMNVEV in the germline V gene (reference sequence). V was shortened by 3 bases and J by 7 bases, with 13 bases between the two germline ends. This CDR3 has 13 amino acids. CDR3 sequence reads: CASSFKRGREQYF. The CDR3 coding sequence is TGTGCCAGCAGTTTCAAGAGGGGTAGGGAGCAGTACTTC.

The J gene is TRBJ2-2, the V gene TRBV5-1; 7 positions agree with TRBD2. Trimming at V came to 1 base and at J to 4 bases, leaving 4 bases not matched to a gene. This CDR3 comprises 15 residues. Germline CDR1 is SGHRS and CDR2 is YFSETQ. The CDR3 DNA reads as TGCGCCAGCAGCTTGATGGGGGGGACCACCGGGGAGCTGTTTTTT. Its translation: CASSLMGGTTGELFF.

This clonotype was seen repeatedly, ten times or more. This sequence joins TRBV20-1 and TRBJ2-1; TRBD2 is a possible D gene (6 bases). With 3 bases removed from V and 0 bases from J, the gap between germline ends came to 21 bases. Germline V gives CDR1 DFQATT, CDR2 SNEGSKA (reference sequence). The length of the CDR3 is 18 residues. The CDR3 region has the DNA TGCAGTGCTAGGAAATTTGGGCGGGACTTGAGCTCCTACAATGAGCAGTTCTTC. Its translation is CSARKFGRDLSSYNEQFF.

The CDR3 nucleotides read TGCGCCAGCAGCCAAGGGGAAACAACTGAAGCTTTCTTT. It encodes CASSQGETTEAFF. The V call is TRBV4-3, the J call TRBJ1-1; no clear D. This CDR3 has 13 amino acids. Trimming removed 1 base from V and 5 bases from J, with 8 bases in between. Germline V gene sequence: CDR1 LGHNA, CDR2 YSLEER.

The table lists this clonotype with a few counts. The rearrangement links TRBV12-3 or TRBV12-4 to TRBJ2-7; 8 bases are a match to TRBD2. The CDR3 spans 14 residues. V was clipped by 6 bases and J by 4 bases; unmatched bases: 8. CDR3 residues: CASSPGGEDYEQYF. The CDR3 DNA follows: TGTGCCAGCAGCCCCGGGGGGGAGGATTACGAGCAGTACTTC.

The chain carries TRBV20-1 and TRBJ2-7; no clear D gene. This CDR3 has 12 amino acids. CDR1 and CDR2 (germline): DFQATT, SNEGSKA (reference sequence). V shed 5 bases and J shed 1 base, with 9 bases lying between them. The chain's CDR3 is CSAVGLSYEQYF. The CDR3 DNA reads TGCAGTGCTGTAGGCTTGTCCTACGAGCAGTACTTC.